This paragraph covers one TCR beta chain sequence. What it binds is unknown. The record originates from a study of shared clonotypes between healthy human individuals. Study-wide results and limits: Estimated richness was generally greater in naive than memory subsets.

The study drew its donors from healthy HIV-negative adults without recent acute infections or vaccinations. V shed 11 bases and J 0 bases; nucleotides not matched to a gene: 16. This CDR3 region has 19 residues. CDR1 is WNHNN, CDR2 SYGVQD, per germline (reference sequence). The input for sorted-subset replicate PCRs was about 210 ng DNA, tens of thousands of T cell genomes. Libraries were prepared by immunoSEQ multiplex PCR; TCRdb keeps only in-frame clonotypes and omits some of them. The table records roughly 2.5 million clones, approximately 90% of them present only once. Sequencing input: naive CD4+ T cells sorted from blood. Specified subset: CD45RA+ positively selected. The chain links TRBV10-1 to TRBJ2-1; 13 bases agree with TRBD2. The TCR was taken from a man younger than 30 in good health. CDR3 bases: TGCGCCCTCATAGTCCTACTAGCGGGGGGGGAGAGCTCCTACAATGAGCAGTTCTTC. Protein: CALIVLLAGGESSYNEQFF.